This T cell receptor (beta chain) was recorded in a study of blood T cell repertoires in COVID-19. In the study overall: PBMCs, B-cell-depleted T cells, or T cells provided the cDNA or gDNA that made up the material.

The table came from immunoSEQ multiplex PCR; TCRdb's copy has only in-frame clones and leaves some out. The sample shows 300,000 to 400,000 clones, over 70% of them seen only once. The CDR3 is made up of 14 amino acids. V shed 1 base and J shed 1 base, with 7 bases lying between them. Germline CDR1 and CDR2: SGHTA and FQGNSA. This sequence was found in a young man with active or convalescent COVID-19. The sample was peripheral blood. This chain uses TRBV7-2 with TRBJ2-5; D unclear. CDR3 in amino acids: CASSLGHPQETQYF. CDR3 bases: TGTGCCAGCAGCTTAGGACACCCCCAAGAGACCCAGTACTTC.